The rows below give T cell receptor beta chains drawn from one sample of a study of T cells expressing NK-cell markers. For each CDR3 protein, TCRdb gives one entry from its re-call of the 5' RACE reads, without DNA. The table for this sample gives 500,000 to 700,000 distinct CDR3 sequences. Material for sequencing was blood T cells: a sorted CD56 or NKG2C T cell subset, CD4+ or CD8+ T cells, or bulk PBMC T cells (not recorded which). These receptors were collected from a man between 18 and 35 years old in good health. The CDR3 runs from the conserved cysteine through the conserved F or W.

CASSSDLANEQYF TRBJ2-7 TRBV5-1
CASSLMALTYNEQFF TRBJ2-1 TRBV5-1
CASSLGDQPQHF TRBJ1-5 TRBV12-3/TRBV12-4
CASSFAVREVRGYTF TRBJ1-2 TRBV7-9
CAISDPPGRDRGLDTQYF TRBJ2-3 TRBV10-3
CASSRLATDTQYF TRBJ2-3 TRBV6-4
CASSLRTSWEETQYF TRBJ2-5 TRBV12-3/TRBV12-4
CASSELAGGPKDTGELFF TRBJ2-2 TRBV25-1
CSATTDTDTQYF TRBJ2-3 TRBV29-1
CASSPPGQWNEQFF TRBJ2-1 TRBV18
CSGRGPRGTSGGNEQFF TRBJ2-1 TRBV20-1
CASSFRVPGELFF TRBJ2-2 TRBV12-3/TRBV12-4
CASSSLPAGEQETQYF TRBJ2-5 TRBV3-1
CASSPGGQHTNEQFF TRBJ2-1 TRBV18
CASSEIYAYNEQFF TRBJ2-1 TRBV25-1
CASSSPGLAGKDEQFF TRBJ2-1 TRBV12-3/TRBV12-4
CASSDRDFNTDTQYF TRBJ2-3 TRBV7-9
CASSPTLAYGYTF TRBJ1-2 TRBV6-2/TRBV6-3
CSVGTGTEAFF TRBJ1-1 TRBV29-1
CASRSLAGPYNEQFF TRBJ2-1 TRBV6-5
CASNRRESPYEQYF TRBJ2-7 TRBV19
CASSPGQNSYNEQFF TRBJ2-1 TRBV5-1
CASREAVAKNIQYF TRBJ2-4 TRBV5-1
CASSSPGLLFNEQFF TRBJ2-1 TRBV28
CASRGPSGLTFF TRBJ2-1 TRBV3-1
CASSSWDSGRNEQFF TRBJ2-1 TRBV7-9
CASSLAPSLVDGSEQYF TRBJ2-7 TRBV5-1
CASSFWEGSYNEQFF TRBJ2-1 TRBV5-1
CAVRALTGWEQFF TRBJ2-1 TRBV7-9
CASSYSPTENNEKLFF TRBJ1-4 TRBV6-2/TRBV6-3
CASSSGQIFYEQYF TRBJ2-7 TRBV5-1
CSVEDRAGMKYEQYF TRBJ2-7 TRBV29-1
CASSDGHTGELFF TRBJ2-2 TRBV7-9
CSARVPGLAAAYEQYF TRBJ2-7 TRBV20-1